This TCR beta chain emerged from a study of metastatic and nonmetastatic thyroid tumors. In the study overall: A comparison of repertoires was made across blood and tumor or nodule tissue from malignant and benign thyroid patients. Study results and limitations: Malignant tumors reportedly showed significantly higher TCR beta diversity than benign nodules in both blood and tumor.

This clone was seen repeatedly, ten times or more. Its target is unknown. Germline assignment: CDR1 SGHRS and CDR2 YFSETQ. V lost 4 bases and J lost 12, with 16 bases in between. This CDR3 comprises 12 residues. Authors' data handling: CDR3 differences across clinicopathological groups were used to build a distant-metastasis classifier for papillary thyroid cancer. MiXCR reprocessed the PCR reads for TCRdb. These V and J calls derive from TCRdb rather than the authors' analysis. The sample lists 15,000 to 18,000 clones, roughly 21% occurring once. Ahead of thyroid surgery, no patient had received treatment of any kind.

This sequence was found in a female donor with papillary thyroid cancer or a benign thyroid nodule (not recorded which). Some clones in this sample may be carry-over from other donors' samples. The V gene is TRBV5-1, the J gene TRBJ1-1; a possible D gene is TRBD1 (5 bases). Sequencing input: tumor tissue. The CDR3 here is CASSPGPSSTFF. CDR3 sequence (DNA): TGCGCCAGCAGCCCGGGACCTTCGTCAACTTTCTTT.